This T cell receptor beta chain was captured in a study of T cells in Graves' hyperthyroidism and ophthalmopathy. CDR1 and CDR2 from the germline V gene are MNHNS and SASEGT. V was shortened by 6 bases and J by 0 bases, with 15 bases between the two germline ends. The CDR3 has 16 amino acids. The TCR beta CDR3 regions underwent amplification using RNA transcripts as the source. Using the HTBI primer set, a first-round RT-PCR was run on the TCR CDR3. TCRdb processed the multiplex PCR reads anew with MiXCR; each CDR3 protein has one entry. This sample carries about 400,000 distinct CDR3 sequences, more than 12% of them seen once, and the ten largest clones take 30% to 35%.

The V and J genes are TRBV6-1 and TRBJ2-1; D is perhaps TRBD2 (6 bases). The specimen sequenced was blood. The source of this sequence is a young woman with Graves' hyperthyroidism. For the CDR3, the DNA is TGTGCCAGCAGGGGGGGAGGCGGTAGCTCCTACAATGAGCAGTTCTTC. Its translation: CASRGGGGSSYNEQFF.